The TCR beta chain under discussion was sequenced for a study of neurological immune-mediated disorders. In regard to this clonotype: The antigen is not known.

TCRdb processed the 5' RACE reads anew with MiXCR; each CDR3 protein has one entry. The sample shows roughly 3,900 distinct CDR3 sequences, about 33% of them seen only once. The study's findings and limits: The greatest TCR clonal expansion appeared in HTLV-1-associated myelopathy and the smallest, falling below healthy controls, in multiple sclerosis.

CDR3 size: 13 residues. V lost 2 bases and J 6 bases, leaving 10 bases between the germline ends. CDR1 is MNHEY, CDR2 SVGAGI, per germline. The study built sorted libraries from more than 750,000 CD4+ or CD8+ T cells. Material for sequencing was CD8+ T cells from blood. The gene calls are TRBV6-5 and TRBJ1-2; tentative D call: TRBD1 (5 bases). This TCR derives from a man aged 45-60 years with HTLV-1-associated myelopathy (HAM/TSP). The DNA of the CDR3 is TGTGCCAGCAGTTACGGGGGGTCCCATGGCTACACCTTC. Translation gives CASSYGGSHGYTF.